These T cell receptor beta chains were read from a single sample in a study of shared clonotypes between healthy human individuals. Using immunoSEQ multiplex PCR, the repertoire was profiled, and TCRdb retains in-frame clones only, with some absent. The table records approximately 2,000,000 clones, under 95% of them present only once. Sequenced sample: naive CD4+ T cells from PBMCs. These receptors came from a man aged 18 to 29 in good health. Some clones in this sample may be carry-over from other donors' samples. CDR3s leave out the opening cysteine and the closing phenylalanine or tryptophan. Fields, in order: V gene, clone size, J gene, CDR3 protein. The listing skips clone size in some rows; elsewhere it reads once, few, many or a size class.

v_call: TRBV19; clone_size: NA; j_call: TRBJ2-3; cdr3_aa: ASSILGLAESTDTQY
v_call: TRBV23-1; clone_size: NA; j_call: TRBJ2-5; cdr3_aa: ASSPGTGGQETQY
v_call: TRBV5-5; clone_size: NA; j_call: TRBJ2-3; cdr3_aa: ASSFGSTDTQY
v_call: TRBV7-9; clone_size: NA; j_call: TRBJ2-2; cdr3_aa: ASPGGPGTGITGELF
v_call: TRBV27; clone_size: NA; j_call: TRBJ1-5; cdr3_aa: ASRGTGKNQPQH
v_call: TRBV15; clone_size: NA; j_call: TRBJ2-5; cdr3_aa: ATSASSGRGQETQY
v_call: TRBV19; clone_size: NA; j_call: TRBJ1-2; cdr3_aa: ASTPGHAGVEGYT
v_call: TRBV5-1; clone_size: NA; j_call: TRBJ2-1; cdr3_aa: ASSLLGLAGSGEQF
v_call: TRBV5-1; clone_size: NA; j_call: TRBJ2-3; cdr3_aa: ASSSVGGLSSTDTQY
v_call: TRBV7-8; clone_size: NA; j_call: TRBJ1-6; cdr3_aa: ASSLAHHSPLH
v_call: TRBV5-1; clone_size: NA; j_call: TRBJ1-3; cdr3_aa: ASSLASGTGNTIY
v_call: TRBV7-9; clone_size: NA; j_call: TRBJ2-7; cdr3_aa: ASSFNRANEQY
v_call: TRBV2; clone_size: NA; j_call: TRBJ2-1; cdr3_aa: ASSPRQGLGGEQF
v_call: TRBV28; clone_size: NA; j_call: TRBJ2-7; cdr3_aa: ASSLRTSRLYEQY
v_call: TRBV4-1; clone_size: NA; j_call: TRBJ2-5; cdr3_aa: ASSLQRDEETQY
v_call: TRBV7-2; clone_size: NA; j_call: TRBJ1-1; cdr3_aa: ASSLRGTNTEAF
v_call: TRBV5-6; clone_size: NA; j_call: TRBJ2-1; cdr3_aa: ASSRMMGAGGNYNEQF
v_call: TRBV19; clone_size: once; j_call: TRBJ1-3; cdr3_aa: ASSIRGTGGNTIY
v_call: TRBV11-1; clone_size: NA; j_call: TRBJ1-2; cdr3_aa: ASSLSGGAFNYGYT
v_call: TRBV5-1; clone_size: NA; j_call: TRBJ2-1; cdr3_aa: ASSLGIWGRASYEQF
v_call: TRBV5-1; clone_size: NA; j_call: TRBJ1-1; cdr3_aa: ASSLALGGGIEAF
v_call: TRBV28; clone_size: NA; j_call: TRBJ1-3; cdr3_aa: ATLGRGESRNTIY
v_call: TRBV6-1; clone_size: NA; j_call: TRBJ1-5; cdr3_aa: ASSEAPGREVPQH
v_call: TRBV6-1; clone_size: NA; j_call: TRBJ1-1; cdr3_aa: ASSASRDTEAF
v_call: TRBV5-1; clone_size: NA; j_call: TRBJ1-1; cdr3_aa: ASSPDRGSFGTTEAF
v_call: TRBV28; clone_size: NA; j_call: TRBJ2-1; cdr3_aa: AGNRGGLINEQF
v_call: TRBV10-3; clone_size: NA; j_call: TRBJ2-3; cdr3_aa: AISPGASTDTQY
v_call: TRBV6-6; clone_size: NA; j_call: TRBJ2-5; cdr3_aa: ASSYWREETQY
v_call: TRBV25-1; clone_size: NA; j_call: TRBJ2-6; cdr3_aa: ASSAYSGTGANVLT
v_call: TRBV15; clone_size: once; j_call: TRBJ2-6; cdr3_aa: ATSRDYSSGANVLT
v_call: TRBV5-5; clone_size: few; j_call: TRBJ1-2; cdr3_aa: ASSPITGGDGYT
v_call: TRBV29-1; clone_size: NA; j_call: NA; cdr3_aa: SVVQTGLYEQY
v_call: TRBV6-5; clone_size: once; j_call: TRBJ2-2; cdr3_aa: ASSPPLNTGELF
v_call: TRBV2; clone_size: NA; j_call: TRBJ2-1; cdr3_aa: ASKFPAVRVGAVYEQF
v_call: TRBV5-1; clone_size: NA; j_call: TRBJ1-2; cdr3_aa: ASSLAGGDYGYT
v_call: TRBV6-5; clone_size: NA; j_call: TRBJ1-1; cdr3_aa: ASSQRPNTEAF
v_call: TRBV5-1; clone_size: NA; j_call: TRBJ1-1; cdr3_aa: ASSLVTGTMNTEAF
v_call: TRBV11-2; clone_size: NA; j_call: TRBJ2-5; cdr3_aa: ASTLIGAYQETQY
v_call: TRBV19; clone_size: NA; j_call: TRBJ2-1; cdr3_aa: ASRLAGSNEQF
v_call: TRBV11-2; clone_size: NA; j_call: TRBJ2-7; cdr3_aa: ASTHGVVRLGPYEQY
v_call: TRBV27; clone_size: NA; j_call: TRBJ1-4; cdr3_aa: ASSSTLGTTNEKLF
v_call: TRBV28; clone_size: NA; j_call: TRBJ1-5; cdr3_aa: ASSRYPGQGAGQPQH
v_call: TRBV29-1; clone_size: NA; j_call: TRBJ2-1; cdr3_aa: SVVLAGAFYNEQF
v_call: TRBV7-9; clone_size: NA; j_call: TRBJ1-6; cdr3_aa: ASSFTGAGSPLH
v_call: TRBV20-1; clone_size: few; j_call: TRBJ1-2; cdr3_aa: SAGRDGYT
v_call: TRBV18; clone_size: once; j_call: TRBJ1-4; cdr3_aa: ASSPTFMQGGEKLF
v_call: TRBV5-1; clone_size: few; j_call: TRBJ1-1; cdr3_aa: ASSFGAEGGYAF
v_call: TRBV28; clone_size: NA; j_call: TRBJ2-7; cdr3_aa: ASSQGGSDYEQY
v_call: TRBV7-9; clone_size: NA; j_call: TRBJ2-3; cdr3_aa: ASLLGTDTQY
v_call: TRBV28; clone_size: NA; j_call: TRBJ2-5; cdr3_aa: ASSAGGLTQETQY
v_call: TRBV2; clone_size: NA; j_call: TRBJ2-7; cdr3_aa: ASRGSGLVLY
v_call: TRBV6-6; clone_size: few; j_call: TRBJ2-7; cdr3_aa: ASSYHSGPSYEQY